This TCR beta chain was captured by sequencing in a study of blood T cell repertoires in COVID-19. The overall study: Acute and convalescent COVID-19 specimens originated in the United States, Italy and Spain. Sources were T cells, B-cell-depleted T cells, or PBMCs; the material itself was cDNA or gDNA.

Original handling: Nucleated cell number was recorded as an estimate derived from reference gene primer amplification. The assay was immunoSEQ multiplex PCR, and TCRdb's table has in-frame clones only and misses some. V and J calls and clone size are given by that table; D and trimming were obtained from the DNA. The sample has tens of thousands of clones; 85% to 95% are singletons. The CDR3 loop spans 15 amino acids. In germline, CDR1 is KGHSH, CDR2 LQKENI. With 4 bases clipped from V and 2 bases from J, the junction kept 4 bases outside the gene matches. The sample was peripheral blood. V is TRBV18 and J is TRBJ2-2, with 7 bases fitting TRBD1. The source is a man aged 50-60 years with acute or convalescent COVID-19. In DNA, the CDR3 is TGTGCCAGCTCACAGGGACAGAAAAACACCGGGGAGCTGTTTTTT. Translating gives CASSQGQKNTGELFF.